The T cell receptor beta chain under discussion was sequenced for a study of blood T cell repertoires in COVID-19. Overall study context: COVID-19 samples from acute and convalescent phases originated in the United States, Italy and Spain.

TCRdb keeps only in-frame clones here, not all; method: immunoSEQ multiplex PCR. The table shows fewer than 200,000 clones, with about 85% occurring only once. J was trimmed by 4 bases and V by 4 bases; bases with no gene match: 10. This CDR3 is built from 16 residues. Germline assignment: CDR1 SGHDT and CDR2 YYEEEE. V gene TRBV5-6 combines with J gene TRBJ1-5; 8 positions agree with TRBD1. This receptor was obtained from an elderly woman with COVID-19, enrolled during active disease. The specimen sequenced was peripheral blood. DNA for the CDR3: TGTGCCAGCAGCCGTGACAGGGGAGCACTTAATCAGCCCCAGCATTTT. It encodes CASSRDRGALNQPQHF.